This TCR beta chain was captured in a study of blood T cell repertoires in COVID-19. Study summary: The study drew acute and convalescent COVID-19 samples from the United States, Italy and Spain. The cDNA or gDNA used as material had been derived from T cells, B-cell-depleted T cells, or PBMCs.

Per the authors' pipeline: Amplification from reference gene primers served as the basis for estimated nucleated cell counts. The data were produced by immunoSEQ multiplex PCR, yet TCRdb's version contains in-frame clones alone and is incomplete. V and J calls and clone size are copied from that table; D and trimming were computed from the DNA. The table shows 110,000 or so clones, with 75% to 90% occurring only once. The germline V gene encodes CDR1 MNHEY and CDR2 SVGAGI. The V gene lost 6 bases and the J gene lost 0 bases, with 15 bases spanning the gap. This CDR3 spans 15 amino acids. The sequencing input was peripheral blood. The chain is built from TRBV6-5 and TRBJ2-7; no clear D. This sequence originates from a man aged 65 to 85 with active or convalescent COVID-19. CDR3 protein: CASRVSWQNSYEQYF. In DNA, the CDR3 is TGTGCCAGCAGGGTATCCTGGCAAAACTCCTACGAGCAGTACTTC.